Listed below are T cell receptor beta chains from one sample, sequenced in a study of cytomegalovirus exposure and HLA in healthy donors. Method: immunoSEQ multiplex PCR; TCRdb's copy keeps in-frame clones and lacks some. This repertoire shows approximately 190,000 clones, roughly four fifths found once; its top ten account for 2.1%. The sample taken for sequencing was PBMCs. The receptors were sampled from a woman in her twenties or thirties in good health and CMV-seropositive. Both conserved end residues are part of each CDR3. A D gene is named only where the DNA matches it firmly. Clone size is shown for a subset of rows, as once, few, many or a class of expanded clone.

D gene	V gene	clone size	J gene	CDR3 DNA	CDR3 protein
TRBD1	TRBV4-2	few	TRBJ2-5	TGTGCCAGCAGTCAGGGGGGGACAGGGGGCGGAGAGACCCAGTACTTC	CASSQGGTGGGETQYF
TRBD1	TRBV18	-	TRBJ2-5	TGTGCCAGCTCACCACCGGGACAGGGTGGGGAGACCCAGTACTTC	CASSPPGQGGETQYF
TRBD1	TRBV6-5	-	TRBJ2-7	TGTGCCAGCAGTGGACAGGGGTCCCACGAGCAGTACTTC	CASSGQGSHEQYF
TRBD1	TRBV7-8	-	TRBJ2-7	TGTGCCAGCAGCTTAGTAGTGGGACAGGCTAGCTCCTACGAGCAGTACTTC	CASSLVVGQASSYEQYF
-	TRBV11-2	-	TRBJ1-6	TGTGCCAGCAGCGTCCGGGGTACTAATTCACCCCTCCACTTT	CASSVRGTNSPLHF
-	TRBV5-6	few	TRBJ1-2	TGTGCCAGCAGCTTGGTCCGTAACTATGGCTACACCTTC	CASSLVRNYGYTF
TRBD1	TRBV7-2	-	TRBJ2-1	TGTGCCAGCAGTCGACAGGGAGACTACAATGAGCAGTTCTTC	CASSRQGDYNEQFF
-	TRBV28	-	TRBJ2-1	TGTGCCAGCAGTTTAGGGGCAGGGGACTACAATGAGCAGTTCTTC	CASSLGAGDYNEQFF
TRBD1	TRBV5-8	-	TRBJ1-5	TGTGCCAGCAGCCTCGAGGGACAGGGGAATCAGCCCCAGCATTTT	CASSLEGQGNQPQHF
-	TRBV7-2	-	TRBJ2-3	TGTGCCAGCAGCTTAAGTCGAGAACGAACAGATACGCAGTATTTT	CASSLSRERTDTQYF
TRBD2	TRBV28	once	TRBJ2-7	TGTGCCAGGGTTGGACTAGCGATCTACGAGCAGTACTTC	CARVGLAIYEQYF
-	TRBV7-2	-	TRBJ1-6	TGTGCCAGCAGCTTAGACGGGTATTCACCCCTCCACTTT	CASSLDGYSPLHF
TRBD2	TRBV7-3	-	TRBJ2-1	TGTGCCAGCAGCTTGGTGGGGACTAGCTCCAAACAGTTCTTC	CASSLVGTSSKQFF
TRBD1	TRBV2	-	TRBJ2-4	TGTGCCAGCAGCCCGGGACAGGGGGTTATAAACATTCAGTACTTC	CASSPGQGVINIQYF
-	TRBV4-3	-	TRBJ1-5	TGCGCCAGCAGCCAAGAGGAGGCTACGCCCCAGCATTTT	CASSQEEATPQHF
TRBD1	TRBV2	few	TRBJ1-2	TGTGCCAGCAGTGTGGACAGGGGAATGGTAGATGGCTACACCTTC	CASSVDRGMVDGYTF
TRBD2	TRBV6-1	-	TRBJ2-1	TGTGCCAGCAGTGCAAGGCTAGCGGGGGGGTCCTACAATGAGCAGTTCTTC	CASSARLAGGSYNEQFF
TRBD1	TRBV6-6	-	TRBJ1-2	TGTGCCAGCAGTTACGGGGACAGGAGAAAAAACTATGGCTACACCTTC	CASSYGDRRKNYGYTF
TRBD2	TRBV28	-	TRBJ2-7	TGTGCCAGCAGCTCCGGACTAGCGGGAAGCTACGAGCAGTACTTC	CASSSGLAGSYEQYF
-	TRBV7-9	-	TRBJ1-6	TGTGCCAGCAGCTCAGGACGCGGGGCCCTCCACTTT	CASSSGRGALHF
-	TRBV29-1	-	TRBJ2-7	TGCAGCGTTGCTCGGGGGAGGCCTACCTACGAGCAGTACTTC	CSVARGRPTYEQYF
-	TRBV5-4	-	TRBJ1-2	TGTGCCAGCAGCCCAACCCCGGGACATGGGGAAGGCTACACCTTC	CASSPTPGHGEGYTF
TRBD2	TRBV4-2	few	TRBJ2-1	TGTGCCAGCAGCCAAGATCGGCCCCTTCTAGCGGGCGGGATGACTGAGCAGTTCTTC	CASSQDRPLLAGGMTEQFF
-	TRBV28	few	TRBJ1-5	TGTGCCAGCAGTTTAATAGCTAATCAGCCCCAGCATTTT	CASSLIANQPQHF